Listed here are 24 T cell receptor beta chains from one sample, sequenced in a study of spatial heterogeneity in lung cancer. TCRdb re-called the 5' RACE reads with MiXCR, one entry per CDR3 protein. The sample yields some 28,000 distinct CDR3 sequences, roughly 8.4% seen once. Time point reported: sample taken at primary tumor resection. From tumor, nontumor lung or frozen PBMC, whole RNA was taken unsorted for sequencing. This sample comprised PBMCs, obtained at surgery. These receptors were obtained from a female donor with early-stage non-small cell lung cancer.

This clonotype was seen at least ten times. The chain is built from TRBV6-6 and TRBJ2-7; D call uncertain. The germline V gene encodes CDR1 MNHNY and CDR2 SVGAGI (reference sequence). The V end lost 2 bases, the J end lost 1 base, and 6 bases lay between the germline ends. The CDR3 extends over 13 amino acids. CDR3 in DNA: TGTGCCAGCAGTTACGCCGGATCCTACGAGCAGTACGTC. This encodes CASSYAGSYEQYV.

This clonotype was recorded a few times. This chain links TRBV28 with TRBJ2-7; D is undetermined. Trimming stripped 2 bases from V and 5 bases from J, with 7 bases between. This CDR3 is 12 amino acids long. In germline, CDR1 is MDHEN, CDR2 SYDVKM. The CDR3 DNA sequence: TGTGCCAGCAGTTTAAAAGGGCACGAGCAGTACTTC. Translation gives CASSLKGHEQYF.

This clonotype was counted ten times or more. The chain couples TRBV19 to TRBJ1-1; 8 bases map to TRBD1. The CDR3 covers 15 residues. V dropped 5 bases and J dropped 10; count of bases not matched to a gene: 15. CDR1 is LNHDA, CDR2 SQIVND, per germline (reference sequence). The CDR3 reads CASSPGTGAMSVAFF. Written as DNA, the CDR3 is TGTGCCAGTAGTCCTGGGACAGGCGCGATGTCAGTAGCTTTCTTT.

This CDR3 is CASSSSRDRGRVPFINEQFF. In DNA, the CDR3 is TGTGCCAGCAGTTCCTCCCGGGACAGGGGGCGGGTGCCCTTTATAAATGAGCAGTTCTTC. The rearrangement uses TRBV12-3 or TRBV12-4 and TRBJ2-1, with 12 bases that match TRBD1. With V trimmed by 4 bases and J by 7 bases, 20 bases remained unmatched. This CDR3 contains 20 residues.

In its sample, this clonotype was seen once. This may be a read error, as it is one base from a much larger clone. This chain links TRBV7-2 with TRBJ2-3; D perhaps matches TRBD2 (6 bases). Germline V gene sequence: CDR1 SGHTA, CDR2 FQGNSA. The CDR3 has 13 amino acids. CDR3 in DNA: TGTGCCAGCAGCGGGGACTTCACAGATTCGCAGTATTTT. It translates to CASSGDFTDSQYF.

This clonotype turned up a few times. The rearrangement uses TRBV4-1 and TRBJ1-1, with D maybe TRBD1 (6 bases). CDR1 and CDR2 from the germline V gene are MGHRA and YSYEKL. The CDR3 sequence is 12 residues long. The V gene lost 1 base and the J gene lost 6 bases, with 6 bases spanning the gap. The CDR3 bases are TGCGCCAGCAGCCAAGCAGGGGCTGAAGCTTTCTTT. It translates to CASSQAGAEAFF.

This clonotype was detected many times. The genes are TRBV19 and TRBJ1-1, with 8 bases identical to TRBD1. V lost 5 bases to trimming and J lost 5 bases; unmatched junction nucleotides: 7. The length of the CDR3 is 14 residues. Germline V gene sequence: CDR1 LNHDA, CDR2 SQIVND (reference sequence). The CDR3 region has the DNA TGTGCCAGTAGTGTCAACAGGGGGAATACTGAAGCTTTCTTT. Amino acid sequence: CASSVNRGNTEAFF.

This clonotype was seen more than once but under ten times. This chain's CDR3 is CASSVAVGSYEQYF. For the CDR3, the DNA is TGTGCCAGCAGCGTAGCGGTAGGGTCCTACGAGCAGTACTTC. The rearrangement uses TRBV9 and TRBJ2-7; D call uncertain. Germline values: CDR1 SGDLS, CDR2 YYNGEE. CDR3 length: 14 amino acids. V gave up 0 bases and J gave up 1 base, with 8 bases separating them.

Regarding this clonotype: A much bigger clone sits one base away, suggesting this may be a read error. This chain connects TRBV5-1 to TRBJ1-2, with 7 bases lining up with TRBD1. CDR3 length equals 14 residues. In germline, CDR1 is SGHRS, CDR2 YFSETQ. V was clipped by 2 bases and J by 4 bases; unmatched bases: 5. The CDR3: CASSLAGGGYGYTF. The CDR3 coding sequence is TGCGCCAGCAGCTTAGCAGGGGGAGGCTATGGCTACACCTTC.

Many counts were recorded for this clonotype. This chain uses TRBV10-3 with TRBJ1-6; tentatively, D is TRBD1 (6 bases). With 6 bases removed from V and 6 bases from J, the gap between germline ends came to 12 bases. The CDR3 length is 14 residues. Germline CDR1 is ENHRY and CDR2 is SYGVKD. CDR3 region: CAISRDTGNSPLHF. CDR3 DNA: TGTGCCATCAGCCGGGACACGGGTAATTCACCCCTCCACTTT.

This clonotype was recorded at least ten times. The chain links TRBV23-1 to TRBJ2-7; D perhaps matches TRBD1 (5 bases). TRBV23-1 is treated as an ORF (open reading frame) with a function not yet certain. Trimming stripped 3 bases from V and 10 bases from J, with 19 bases between. The CDR3 spans 14 residues. The DNA for the CDR3 is TGCGCCAGCAGTCAGAATACATCCAGGGTAATTCAGTACGTC. Residues: CASSQNTSRVIQYV.

This clonotype was seen at least ten times. The CDR3 coding sequence is TGTGCCAGCAGCTTGTGGCCCTCTGGGGCCAACGTCCTGACTTTC. This sequence encodes CASSLWPSGANVLTF. V usage is TRBV5-6 and J usage is TRBJ2-6; D remains unclear. With 1 base removed from V and 0 bases from J, the gap between germline ends came to 5 bases. The CDR3 contains 15 residues. Germline assignment: CDR1 SGHDT and CDR2 YYEEEE. Together with reference TRBV5-6 and TRBJ2-6, the CDR3 gives the full variable domain: DAGVTQSPTHLIKTRGQQVTLRCSPKSGHDTVSWYQQALGQGPQFIFQYYEEEERQRGNFPDRFSGHQFPNYSSELNVNALLLGDSALYLCASSLWPSGANVLTFGAGSRLTVL.

By share of the sample, this clonotype is medium-sized. The chain couples TRBV7-8 to TRBJ2-1; 9 bases match TRBD2. The CDR3 is 18 amino acids. After removal of 3 bases from V and 2 bases from J, the junction contained 11 bases not matched to a gene. Looked up from germline, CDR1 is SGHVS and CDR2 is FQNEAQ. CDR3 sequence (DNA): TGTGCCAGCAGCTTGGATGAACTAGCGGGCGTTCCCTACAATGAGCAGTTCTTC. Translating it yields CASSLDELAGVPYNEQFF.

The gene calls are TRBV9 and TRBJ2-3; the D call may be TRBD1 or TRBD2 (5 bases each). In germline, CDR1 is SGDLS, CDR2 YYNGEE. V lost 3 bases to trimming and J lost 8 bases, with 31 bases between them. CDR3 length: 19 amino acids. The CDR3 here is CASSASPTGRQISLGTQYF. Written as DNA, the CDR3 is TGTGCCAGCAGCGCAAGTCCTACGGGACGTCAGATATCTTTGGGTACGCAGTATTTT.

This clonotype has more than one count but fewer than ten. The genes are TRBV7-3 and TRBJ2-2; possibly TRBD1 or TRBD2 for D (5 bases each). The V end was cut by 1 base, the J end by 4 bases, with 10 bases between. This CDR3 is 15 amino acids long. The germline CDR1 and CDR2 sequences are SGHTA and FQGTGA. CDR3 sequence reads: CASSLSPRGTGELFF. The CDR3 DNA reads as TGTGCCAGCAGCTTAAGCCCGAGGGGCACCGGGGAGCTGTTTTTT. The whole variable domain, filled in from reference TRBV7-3 and TRBJ2-2, reads GAGVSQTPSNKVTEKGKYVELRCDPISGHTALYWYRQSLGQGPEFLIYFQGTGAADDSGLPNDRFFAVRPEGSVSTLKIQRTERGDSAVYLCASSLSPRGTGELFFGEGSRLTVL.

At least ten counts were recorded for this clonotype. This chain joins TRBV18 and TRBJ1-1; no definite D call. This CDR3 has 14 residues. Germline V CDR1 and CDR2: KGHSH, LQKENI. Trimming shortened V by 3 bases and J by 5 bases, and 13 bases separated the two germline ends. CDR3 loop: CASSPSTRQTEAFF. As DNA, the CDR3 is TGTGCCAGCTCACCCTCGACCAGACAAACTGAAGCTTTCTTT. The full variable domain, its missing parts supplied by reference TRBV18 and TRBJ1-1, is NAGVMQNPRHLVRRRGQEARLRCSPMKGHSHVYWYRQLPEEGLKFMVYLQKENIIDESGMPKERFSAEFPKEGPSILRIQQVVRGDSAAYFCASSPSTRQTEAFFGQGTRLTVV.

This clonotype was seen repeatedly, ten times or more. The genes are TRBV19 and TRBJ2-2, with 8 bases that match TRBD1. Germline values: CDR1 LNHDA, CDR2 SQIVND (reference sequence). This CDR3 region has 15 residues. V was pared by 6 bases and J by 7 bases, with 10 bases of the junction left unmatched. The CDR3 loop reads CASRTRGLGDGELFF. The DNA of the CDR3 is TGTGCCAGTAGAACCAGGGGGCTTGGTGACGGGGAGCTGTTTTTT.

The genes are TRBV6-2 or TRBV6-3 and TRBJ2-1; D remains unclear. Germline CDR1 and CDR2: MNHEY and SVGEGT. This CDR3 is 18 amino acids long. The V end was cut by 6 bases, the J end by 7 bases, with 28 bases between. Here the CDR3 DNA reads TGTGCCAGCAGGATCGCCGTCCTGAAGCCTTCGACAATAAATGAGCAGTTCTTC. Translating gives CASRIAVLKPSTINEQFF.

This clonotype was seen many times. The chain is built from TRBV7-2 and TRBJ2-1; D gene ambiguous. This CDR3 is built from 15 residues. Germline CDR1 is SGHTA and CDR2 is FQGNSA. V lost 5 bases and J 4 bases, leaving 15 bases between the germline ends. The CDR3 region is CASSPSSWAYNEQFF. The CDR3 DNA is TGTGCCAGCAGCCCGAGCTCCTGGGCTTACAATGAGCAGTTCTTC.

This clonotype was picked up many times. Here the CDR3 reads CASSPGGRQETQYF. The CDR3 region has the DNA TGTGCCAGCTCACCTGGCGGGAGACAAGAGACCCAGTACTTC. This sequence joins TRBV18 and TRBJ2-5; TRBD2 aligns across 7 bases. The CDR3 is 14 amino acids. Germline V gene sequence: CDR1 KGHSH, CDR2 LQKENI. Trimming removed 3 bases from V and 2 bases from J; junction bases left unmatched: 3.

Points on this clonotype: Given a much more abundant clone one base away, this may be a read error. The chain carries TRBV7-2 and TRBJ2-4; D gene unclear. The germline CDR1 and CDR2 sequences are SGHTA and FQGNSA. The CDR3 sequence is 15 residues long. CDR3 sequence: CASSPLARAKNIQHF. DNA for the CDR3: TGTGCCAGCAGCCCCCTTGCTAGGGCCAAAAACATTCAGCACTTC. Supplemented by reference TRBV7-2 and TRBJ2-4, the full variable domain reads GAGVSQSPSNKVTEKGKDVELRCDPISGHTALYWYRQSLGQGLEFLIYFQGNSAPDKSGLPSDRFSAERTGGSVSTLTIQRTQQEDSAVYLCASSPLARAKNIQHFGAGTRLSVL.

This clonotype was observed a handful of times. J is TRBJ1-2 and V is TRBV20-1; D ambiguous. The CDR3 is 13 amino acids. Germline V gene sequence: CDR1 DFQATT, CDR2 SNEGSKA (reference sequence). The V gene lost 3 bases and the J gene lost 2 bases, with 10 bases spanning the gap. The CDR3 DNA reads as TGCAGTGCTAGCCGTATATCCAACTATGGCTACACCTTC. It encodes CSASRISNYGYTF.

In its sample, this clonotype was seen many times. The rearrangement joins TRBV2 to TRBJ1-2, with D tentatively TRBD1 (6 bases). Germline loops: CDR1 SNHLY, CDR2 FYNNEI. The germline V and J ends were trimmed by 4 bases and 7 bases, with 19 bases remaining between them. This CDR3 is built from 15 residues. As DNA, the CDR3 is TGTGCCAGCAGTGGGGCTTTGGGGGGCGCGTCTGGCTACACCTTC. Residues: CASSGALGGASGYTF.

The rearrangement joins TRBV15 to TRBJ2-5; D remains ambiguous. V was trimmed by 4 bases and J by 9 bases, leaving 12 bases between them. CDR3 length equals 12 residues. Looked up from germline, CDR1 is LNHNV and CDR2 is YYDKDF (reference sequence). DNA of the CDR3: TGTGCCACCAGCAATCCCAACGCGGCCCAGTACTTC. It codes for CATSNPNAAQYF.